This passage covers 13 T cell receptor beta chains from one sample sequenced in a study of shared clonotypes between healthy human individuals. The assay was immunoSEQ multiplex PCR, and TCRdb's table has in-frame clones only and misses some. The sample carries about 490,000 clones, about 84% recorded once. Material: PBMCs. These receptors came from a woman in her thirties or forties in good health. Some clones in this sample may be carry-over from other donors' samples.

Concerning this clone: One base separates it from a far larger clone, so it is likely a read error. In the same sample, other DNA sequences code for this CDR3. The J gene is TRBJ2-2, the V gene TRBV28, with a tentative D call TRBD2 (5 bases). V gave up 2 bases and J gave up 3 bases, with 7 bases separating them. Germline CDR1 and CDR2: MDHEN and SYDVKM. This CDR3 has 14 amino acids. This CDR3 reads CASSLEGDTGELFF. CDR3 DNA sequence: TGTGCCAGCAGTTTAGAGGGTGACACCGGGGAGCTGTTTTTT.

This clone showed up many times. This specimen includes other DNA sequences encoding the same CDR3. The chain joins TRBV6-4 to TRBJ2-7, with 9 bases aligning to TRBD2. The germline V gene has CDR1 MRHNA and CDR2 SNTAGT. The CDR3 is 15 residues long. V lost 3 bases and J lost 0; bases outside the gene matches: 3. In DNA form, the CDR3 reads TGTGCCAGCAGTGAAATAGCGGGAGACTCCTACGAGCAGTACTTC. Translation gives CASSEIAGDSYEQYF.

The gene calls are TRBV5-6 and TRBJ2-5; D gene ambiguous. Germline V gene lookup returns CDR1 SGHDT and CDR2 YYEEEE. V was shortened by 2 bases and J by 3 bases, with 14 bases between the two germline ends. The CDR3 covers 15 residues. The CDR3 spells CASSFDMDGEETQYF. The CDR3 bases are TGTGCCAGCAGCTTTGATATGGACGGTGAAGAGACCCAGTACTTC.

CDR3 nucleotides: TGTGCCGCTCTGGGTGGGGATGAAAAACTGTTTTTT. Translating it yields CAALGGDEKLFF. V gene TRBV7-9 combines with J gene TRBJ1-4; D is unresolved. There are 12 residues in the CDR3. V lost 11 bases and J lost 6, with 13 bases in between. CDR1 SEHNR and CDR2 FQNEAQ come from the germline V gene (reference sequence).

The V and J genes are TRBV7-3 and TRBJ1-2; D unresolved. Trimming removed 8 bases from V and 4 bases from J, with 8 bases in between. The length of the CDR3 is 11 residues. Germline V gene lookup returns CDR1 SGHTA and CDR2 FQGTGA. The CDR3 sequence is CASSSGYGYTF. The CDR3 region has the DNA TGTGCCAGCTCCTCAGGCTATGGCTACACCTTC.

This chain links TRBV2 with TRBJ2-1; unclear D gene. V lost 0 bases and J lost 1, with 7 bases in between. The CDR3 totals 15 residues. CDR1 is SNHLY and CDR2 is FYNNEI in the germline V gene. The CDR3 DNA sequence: TGTGCCAGCAGTGAAGCGGACGATTCCTACAATGAGCAGTTCTTC. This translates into CASSEADDSYNEQFF.

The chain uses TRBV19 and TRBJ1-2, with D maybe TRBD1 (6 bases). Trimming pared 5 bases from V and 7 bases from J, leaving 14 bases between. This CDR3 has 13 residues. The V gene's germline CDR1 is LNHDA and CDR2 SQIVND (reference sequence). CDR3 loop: CASSPAGDVGYTF. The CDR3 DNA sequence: TGTGCCAGTAGTCCGGCAGGGGACGTTGGCTACACCTTC.

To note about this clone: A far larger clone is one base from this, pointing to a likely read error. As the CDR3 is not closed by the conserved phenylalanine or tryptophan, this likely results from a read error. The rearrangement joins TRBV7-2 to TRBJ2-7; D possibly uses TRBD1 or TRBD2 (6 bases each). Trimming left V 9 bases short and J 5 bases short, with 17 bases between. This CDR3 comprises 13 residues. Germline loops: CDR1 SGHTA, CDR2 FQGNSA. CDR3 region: CASSGARGDEQYL. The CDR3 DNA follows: TGTGCCAGTTCGGGGGCTAGAGGCGACGAGCAGTACCTC.

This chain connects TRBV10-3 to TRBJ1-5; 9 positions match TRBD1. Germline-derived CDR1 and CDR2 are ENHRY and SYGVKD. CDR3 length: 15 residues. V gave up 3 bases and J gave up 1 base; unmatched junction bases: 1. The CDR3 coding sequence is TGTGCCATCAGTGATGACAGGGGGAGCAATCAGCCCCAGCATTTT. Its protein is CAISDDRGSNQPQHF.

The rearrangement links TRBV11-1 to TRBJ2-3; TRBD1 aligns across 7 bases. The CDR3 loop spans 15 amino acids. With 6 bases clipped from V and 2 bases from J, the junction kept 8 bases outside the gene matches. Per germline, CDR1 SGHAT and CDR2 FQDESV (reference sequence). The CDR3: CASRLTGTDTDTQYF. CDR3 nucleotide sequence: TGTGCCAGCAGGTTAACCGGGACAGACACAGATACGCAGTATTTT.

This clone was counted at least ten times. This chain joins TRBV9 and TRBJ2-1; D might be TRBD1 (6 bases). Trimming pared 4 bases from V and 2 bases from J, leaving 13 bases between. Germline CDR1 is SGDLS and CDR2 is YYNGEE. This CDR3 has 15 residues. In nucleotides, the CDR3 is TGTGCCAGCAGCCCCCGGGACACCCCCTACAATGAGCAGTTCTTC. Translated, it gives CASSPRDTPYNEQFF. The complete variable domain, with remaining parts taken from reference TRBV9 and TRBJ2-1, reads DSGVTQTPKHLITATGQRVTLRCSPRSGDLSVYWYQQSLDQGLQFLIQYYNGEERAKGNILERFSAQQFPDLHSELNLSSLELGDSALYFCASSPRDTPYNEQFFGPGTRLTVL.

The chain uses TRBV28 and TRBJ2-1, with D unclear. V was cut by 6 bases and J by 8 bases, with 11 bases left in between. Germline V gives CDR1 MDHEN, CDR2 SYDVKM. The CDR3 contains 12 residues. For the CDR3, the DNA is TGTGCCAGCAGCACGACTGTCGATGAGCAGTTCTTC. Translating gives CASSTTVDEQFF.

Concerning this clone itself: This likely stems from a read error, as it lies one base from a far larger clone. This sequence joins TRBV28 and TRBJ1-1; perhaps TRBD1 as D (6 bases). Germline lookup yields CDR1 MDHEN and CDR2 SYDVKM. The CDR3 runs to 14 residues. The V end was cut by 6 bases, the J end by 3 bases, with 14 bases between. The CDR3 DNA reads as TGTGCCAGCAGCAGCGGGACACGCCACACTGAAGCTTTCTTT. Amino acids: CASSSGTRHTEAFF.